This T cell receptor beta chain appears in the sequencing data of a study of shared clonotypes between healthy human individuals. A word on this clone: Antigen: not known.

Study results and caveats: Richness estimates generally favored naive over memory subsets.

CDR3 length: 12 residues. The germline V gene has CDR1 SGHNT and CDR2 YYREEE (reference sequence). V was cut by 3 bases and J by 6 bases, with 7 bases left in between. Here immunoSEQ multiplex PCR was the method, and the copy in TCRdb shows in-frame clones only, minus some. The sample lists about 2.3 million clones; approximately 93% were seen once. The sample was naive CD4+ T cells from PBMCs. The sample's subset: CD45RA+ positively selected. The V call is TRBV5-4, the J call TRBJ2-1; the D gene could be TRBD1 or TRBD2 (5 bases each). The TCR was taken from a man aged 18 to 29 in good health. Some clones in this sample may be carry-over from other donors' samples. CDR3 nucleotides: TGTGCCAGCAGCTCTGGGGGCAATGAGCAGTTCTTC. Amino acid sequence: CASSSGGNEQFF.